These 21 T cell receptor beta chains were sequenced from one sample in a study of Ad26.COV2.S vaccination and SARS-CoV-2 variants. Clones were read by immunoSEQ multiplex PCR, and TCRdb kept only the in-frame ones, dropping some. The table records about 350,000 clones, more than 85% of them present only once. Treatment denoted: around 19 received Ad26.COV2.S at low or high dose, single or two shots; five or six received placebo; per-sample allocation not given. It was on day 63 after the first vaccine or placebo injection that samples were taken. The specimen comprised peripheral blood, sampled in a trial of Ad26.COV2.S vaccine versus placebo. These receptors came from a person aged 18-65 years who received the Ad26.COV2.S COVID-19 vaccine or a placebo.

The gene calls are TRBV19 and TRBJ1-4, with a tentative D call TRBD1 (6 bases). CDR1 and CDR2 from the germline V gene are LNHDA and SQIVND (reference sequence). This CDR3 is 14 amino acids long. Trimming removed 3 bases from V and 6 bases from J, with 11 bases in between. The CDR3: CASSIRGEDEKLFF. DNA of the CDR3: TGTGCCAGTAGTATCAGGGGAGAGGATGAAAAACTGTTTTTT.

The genes are TRBV7-3 and TRBJ1-2, with no clear D. Germline loops: CDR1 SGHTA, CDR2 FQGTGA. The V end lost 2 bases, the J end lost 10 bases, and 5 bases lay between the germline ends. This CDR3 has 10 amino acids. This chain's CDR3 is CASSLAAYTF. The CDR3 DNA is TGTGCCAGCAGCTTAGCCGCCTACACCTTC.

The chain combines TRBV4-2 with TRBJ2-5; 8 positions match TRBD2. The germline gives CDR1 LGHNA, CDR2 YNFKEQ. The CDR3 totals 16 residues. J gave up 3 bases and V 3 bases, and 9 bases lay outside the gene matches. The CDR3 DNA sequence: TGTGCCAGCAGCCAGGATCTGGCGGGGGGAAAAGAGACCCAGTACTTC. Protein product: CASSQDLAGGKETQYF.

The rearrangement uses TRBV7-8 and TRBJ2-5; 8 nucleotides agree with TRBD1. The CDR3 length is 16 residues. CDR1 and CDR2 from the germline V gene are SGHVS and FQNEAQ. With V trimmed by 1 base and J by 2 bases, 6 bases remained unmatched. CDR3 in DNA: TGTGCCAGCAGCTTAGTGGGACAGGTGGGTCAAGAGACCCAGTACTTC. This encodes CASSLVGQVGQETQYF.

Worth noting for this clone: Other DNA sequences of this sample code for an identical CDR3. The V gene is TRBV12-3 or TRBV12-4, the J gene TRBJ1-2; D may be TRBD1 (6 bases). V was trimmed by 5 bases and J by 4 bases, leaving 11 bases between them. The CDR3 runs 13 residues. The CDR3 coding sequence is TGTGCCAGCAGTCCAACAGGGAGCTATGGCTACACCTTC. It yields the protein CASSPTGSYGYTF.

The chain joins TRBV7-8 to TRBJ2-7; 11 bases line up with TRBD1. Germline assignment: CDR1 SGHVS and CDR2 FQNEAQ. V lost 5 bases to trimming and J lost 3 bases; unmatched junction nucleotides: 6. The CDR3 sequence is 15 residues long. The CDR3 nucleotides read TGTGCCAGCAGCCCTGTGGGACAGGGGGGCTACGAGCAGTACTTC. Amino acid sequence: CASSPVGQGGYEQYF.

This sequence joins TRBV5-1 and TRBJ2-1; D remains ambiguous. Trimming left V 1 base short and J 6 bases short, with 5 bases between. CDR1 and CDR2 from the germline V gene are SGHRS and YFSETQ. This CDR3 has 12 amino acids. The CDR3 is CASSLRLNEQFF. CDR3 nucleotides: TGCGCCAGCAGCTTGCGACTCAATGAGCAGTTCTTC.

The chain is built from TRBV30 and TRBJ2-3; D is undetermined. The V end was cut by 4 bases, the J end by 2 bases, with 10 bases between. Germline loops: CDR1 GTSNPN, CDR2 SVGIG (reference sequence). There are 13 residues in the CDR3. The CDR3 DNA sequence: TGTGCCTGGACACCGTTAATCACAGATACGCAGTATTTT. The encoded protein is CAWTPLITDTQYF.

The chain couples TRBV5-6 to TRBJ1-3; no reliable D call. The V end was cut by 0 bases, the J end by 0 bases, with 4 bases between. CDR3 size: 14 residues. The germline gives CDR1 SGHDT, CDR2 YYEEEE. The CDR3 bases are TGTGCCAGCAGCTTGGTTGGCTCTGGAAACACCATATATTTT. Its translation is CASSLVGSGNTIYF.

The genes are TRBV9 and TRBJ2-7; D ambiguous. The CDR3 spans 13 residues. Germline CDR1 SGDLS, CDR2 YYNGEE. V was cut by 0 bases and J by 2 bases, with 6 bases left in between. For the CDR3, the DNA is TGTGCCAGCAGCGTAGCCGAGACCTACGAGCAGTACTTC. Encoded protein: CASSVAETYEQYF.

The rearrangement links TRBV3-1 (or the pseudogene TRBV3-2) to TRBJ2-7; 8 bases match TRBD2. The V segment lost 1 base and the J segment 8 bases; nucleotides outside the gene matches: 7. This CDR3 has 14 amino acids. Germline values: CDR1 LGHDT, CDR2 YNNKEL (reference sequence). CDR3 amino acids: CASSQGRSGSKQYF. In DNA, the CDR3 is TGTGCCAGCAGCCAAGGACGAAGCGGGAGTAAGCAGTACTTC.

The rearrangement links TRBV11-1 to TRBJ2-1; no firm D call. Trimming stripped 2 bases from V and 6 bases from J, with 11 bases between. The CDR3 runs to 14 residues. CDR1 SGHAT and CDR2 FQDESV come from the germline V gene (reference sequence). CDR3 amino acids: CASSLTTDRNEQFF. CDR3 sequence (DNA): TGTGCCAGCAGCTTAACCACCGACCGCAATGAGCAGTTCTTC.

V usage is TRBV27 and J usage is TRBJ2-7; D is unclear. This CDR3 region has 13 residues. Germline V lookup: CDR1 MNHEY, CDR2 SMNVEV (reference sequence). Trimming left V 2 bases short and J 0 bases short, with 5 bases between. The DNA for the CDR3 is TGTGCCAGCAGTTTAGTGGGCTCCTACGAGCAGTACTTC. This sequence encodes CASSLVGSYEQYF.

The chain has TRBV24-1 and TRBJ1-4; TRBD1 aligns across 8 bases. V lost 0 bases to trimming and J lost 5 bases; unmatched junction nucleotides: 16. This CDR3 contains 20 residues. The germline V gene has CDR1 KGHDR and CDR2 SFDVKD. CDR3 DNA sequence: TGTGCCACCAGTGATTTGTGGCAGGGGGCTTTCCCCCATCTCAATGAAAAACTGTTTTTT. It codes for CATSDLWQGAFPHLNEKLFF.

This clone was seen a few times. The chain joins TRBV2 to TRBJ2-7; D not resolved. Germline V gene sequence: CDR1 SNHLY, CDR2 FYNNEI. Trimming removed 7 bases at V and 0 bases at J, with 13 bases between. The CDR3 consists of 14 residues. The DNA for the CDR3 is TGTGCCAGCACTGAGTCTCCGAGCTCCTACGAGCAGTACTTC. Protein: CASTESPSSYEQYF.

The rearrangement joins TRBV5-1 to TRBJ2-7; 9 nucleotides match TRBD1. Germline V gene sequence: CDR1 SGHRS, CDR2 YFSETQ. This CDR3 has 14 residues. V was clipped by 4 bases and J by 7 bases; unmatched bases: 9. The CDR3 here is CASSADRGLLEQYF. For the CDR3, the DNA is TGCGCCAGCAGCGCGGACAGGGGACTGTTAGAGCAGTACTTC.

The J gene is TRBJ2-7, the V gene TRBV4-1; TRBD1 matches 10 bases. Germline V lookup: CDR1 MGHRA, CDR2 YSYEKL. The CDR3 has 15 residues. After removal of 0 bases from V and 5 bases from J, the junction contained 4 bases not matched to a gene. The CDR3 coding sequence is TGCGCCAGCAGCCAAGATGGTGGGACAGGGGACGAGCAGTACTTC. Its translation is CASSQDGGTGDEQYF.

The gene calls are TRBV6-6 and TRBJ1-4; the match to TRBD1 covers 7 bases. Germline V CDR1 and CDR2: MNHNY, SVGAGI (reference sequence). The CDR3 is 18 residues long. The V gene end was trimmed by 5 bases and the J gene end by 4 bases; junction bases not matched to a gene: 16. The CDR3 sequence is CASSPTGTYAFHNEKLFF. In DNA, the CDR3 is TGTGCCAGCAGTCCGACAGGGACCTATGCGTTCCATAATGAAAAACTGTTTTTT.

The chain carries TRBV9 and TRBJ1-6; unclear D gene. The CDR3 covers 15 residues. V lost 0 bases and J 6 bases, leaving 10 bases between the germline ends. Germline V lookup: CDR1 SGDLS, CDR2 YYNGEE. The CDR3 protein is CASSVEVGRNSPLHF. CDR3 in DNA: TGTGCCAGCAGCGTAGAGGTGGGTCGTAATTCACCCCTCCACTTT. Looking up the rest from reference TRBV9 and TRBJ1-6 gives the full variable domain: DSGVTQTPKHLITATGQRVTLRCSPRSGDLSVYWYQQSLDQGLQFLIQYYNGEERAKGNILERFSAQQFPDLHSELNLSSLELGDSALYFCASSVEVGRNSPLHFGNGTRLTVT.

The V gene is TRBV3-1 (or the pseudogene TRBV3-2), the J gene TRBJ2-7; D might be TRBD2 (6 bases). CDR3 length: 13 residues. In germline, CDR1 is LGHDT, CDR2 YNNKEL (reference sequence). Trimming left V 1 base short and J 4 bases short, with 8 bases between. The CDR3 here is CASSQGTTYEQYF. CDR3 nucleotide sequence: TGTGCCAGCAGCCAAGGGACTACGTACGAGCAGTACTTC.

CDR3: CASSLTGVGAFF. CDR3 nucleotides: TGTGCCAGCAGCTTGACAGGGGTTGGAGCTTTCTTT. V is TRBV7-9 and J is TRBJ1-1; 8 positions match TRBD1. V lost 3 bases to trimming and J lost 10 bases; unmatched junction nucleotides: 4. This CDR3 has 12 amino acids. CDR1 and CDR2 (germline): SEHNR, FQNEAQ (reference sequence).